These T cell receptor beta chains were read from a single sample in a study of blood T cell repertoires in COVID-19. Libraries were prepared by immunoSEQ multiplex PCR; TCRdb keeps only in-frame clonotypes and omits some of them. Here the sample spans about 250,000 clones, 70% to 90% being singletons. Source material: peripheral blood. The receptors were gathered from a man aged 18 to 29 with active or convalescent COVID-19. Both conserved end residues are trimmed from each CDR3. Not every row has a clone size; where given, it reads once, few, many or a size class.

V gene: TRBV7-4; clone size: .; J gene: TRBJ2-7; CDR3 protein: ASSRRRTGVYEQY
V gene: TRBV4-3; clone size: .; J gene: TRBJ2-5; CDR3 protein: ASSQDTGQQQETQY
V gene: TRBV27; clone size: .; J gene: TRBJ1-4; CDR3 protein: ASRRTGLNEKLF
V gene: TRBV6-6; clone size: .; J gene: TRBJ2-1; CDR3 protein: ASSRTSGGYNEQF
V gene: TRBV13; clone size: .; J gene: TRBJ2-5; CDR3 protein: ASSPGSGVQETQY
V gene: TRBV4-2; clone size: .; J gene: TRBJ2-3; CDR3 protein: ASSQVVAGGPDTQY
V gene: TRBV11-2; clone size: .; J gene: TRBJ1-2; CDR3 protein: ASSLEFGGYGGYT
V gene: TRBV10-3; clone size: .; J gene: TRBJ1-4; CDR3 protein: AISDTQIQNKLF
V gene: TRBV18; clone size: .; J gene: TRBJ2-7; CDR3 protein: ATAGRGSYEQY
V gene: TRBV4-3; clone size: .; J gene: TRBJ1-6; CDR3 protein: ASSQEGGGYSPLH
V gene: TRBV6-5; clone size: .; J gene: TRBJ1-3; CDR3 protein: ASSELILNTIY
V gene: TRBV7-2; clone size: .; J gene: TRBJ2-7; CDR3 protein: ASSYQGGPYEQY
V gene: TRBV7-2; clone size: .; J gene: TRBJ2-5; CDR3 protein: ASSLLGSWETQY
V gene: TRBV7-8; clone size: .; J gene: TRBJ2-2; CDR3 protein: ASSRRTSGGRIGELF
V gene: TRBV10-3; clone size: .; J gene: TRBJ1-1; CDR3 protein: AISEWGPVAF
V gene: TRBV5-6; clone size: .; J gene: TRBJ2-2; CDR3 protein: ASSFRQHTGELF
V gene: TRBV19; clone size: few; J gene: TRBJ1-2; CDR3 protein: ASSGGWSYGYT
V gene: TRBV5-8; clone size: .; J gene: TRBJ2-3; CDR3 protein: ASSLTSGTYTQY
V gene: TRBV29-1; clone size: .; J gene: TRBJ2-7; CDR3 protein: SVRDYSQYEQY
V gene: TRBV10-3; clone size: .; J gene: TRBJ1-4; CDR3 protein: AISPQGILTNEKLF
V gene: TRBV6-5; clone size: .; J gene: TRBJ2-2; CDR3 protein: ASTSGRMSGELF
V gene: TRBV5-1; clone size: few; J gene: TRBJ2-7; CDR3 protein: ASRHAGTRSYEQY
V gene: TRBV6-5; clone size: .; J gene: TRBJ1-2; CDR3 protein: ASSYSTVGGVGYT
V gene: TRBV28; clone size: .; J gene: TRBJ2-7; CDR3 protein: ATFYHEQY
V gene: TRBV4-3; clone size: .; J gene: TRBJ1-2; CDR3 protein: ASSQERWRQDRFYGYT
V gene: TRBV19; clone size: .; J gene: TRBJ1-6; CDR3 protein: ASSFGSGYNSPLH
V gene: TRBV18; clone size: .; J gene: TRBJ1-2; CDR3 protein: ASSPQTGNYGYT
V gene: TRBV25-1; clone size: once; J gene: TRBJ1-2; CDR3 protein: ASSVAGYGYT
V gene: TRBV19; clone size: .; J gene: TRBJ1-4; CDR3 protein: ASRDRALSSEKLF
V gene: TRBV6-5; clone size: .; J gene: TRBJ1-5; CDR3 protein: ASSRSLNQPQH
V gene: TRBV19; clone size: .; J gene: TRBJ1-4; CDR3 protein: ASSTGLVTELTNEKLF
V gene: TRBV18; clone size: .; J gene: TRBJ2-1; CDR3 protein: ASSPSSGRTNEQF
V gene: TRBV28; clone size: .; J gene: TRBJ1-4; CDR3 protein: ASSLPGGNEKLF
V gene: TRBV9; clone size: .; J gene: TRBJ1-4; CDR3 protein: ASSAGEDEKLF
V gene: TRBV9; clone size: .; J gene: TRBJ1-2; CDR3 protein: ASSVEEGSYGYT
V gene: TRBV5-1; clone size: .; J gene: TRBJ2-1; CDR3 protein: ASSLRQGSYNEQF
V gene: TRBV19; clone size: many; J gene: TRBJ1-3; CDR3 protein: ASSPTGSGNTIY
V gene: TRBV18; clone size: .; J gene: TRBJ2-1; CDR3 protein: ASSPGQGIHNEQF
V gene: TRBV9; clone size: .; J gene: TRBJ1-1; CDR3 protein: ASSVGGENTEAF
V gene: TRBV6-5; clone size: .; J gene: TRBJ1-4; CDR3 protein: ASSSRGPLTNEKLF
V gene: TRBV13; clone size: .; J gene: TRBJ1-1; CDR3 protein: ASSLGDRVNTEAF
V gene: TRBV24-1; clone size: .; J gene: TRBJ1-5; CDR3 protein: ATSHGQPQH
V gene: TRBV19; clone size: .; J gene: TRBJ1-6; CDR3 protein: ASSGRQGANSPLH